The T cell receptor (beta chain) under discussion was sequenced for a study of T cell repertoires in aging, cancer and after chemotherapy (dated by TCRdb to between 2017 and 2020). Background for the entire study: Six donor age groups were covered, ranging from 30 or younger up to 70 or older, and each group contained at least three individuals. To examine immunoaging and T cell reconstitution after chemotherapy, the study profiled TCR beta repertoires in peripheral blood from healthy donors and cancer patients. In total, the full dataset held about 8.8 million TCR reads. The cohort comprised about 220 cancer patients, 94 with hematological and fewer than 140 with solid cancers, plus 95 healthy donors as a reference group. Control TCR repertoires from healthy donors were recorded over several months to years, and clear clonal overlap was observed across re-sampling.

Instead of sorted cells or RNA, genomic DNA extracted from peripheral blood served as the source for amplifying TCR beta rearrangements. A note on this clonotype: The clone's antigen remains unknown. Nothing much larger sits one base from this clone, and base qualities are not available.

On the study overall, not on this receptor specifically: An increase in median generation probability over the chemotherapy interval was observed in both cancer cohorts, suggesting that the repertoire was reconstituted through rebound thymic output. Compared with age-matched healthy donors, untreated patients with either hematological or solid cancers had significantly lower TCR diversity in the blood along with higher clonality. In healthy donors, the decline in TCR diversity with age was mainly due to loss of richness, whereas in cancer patients loss of evenness also played a role. According to the authors, the repertoire data do not allow conclusions to be drawn about immunological memory after chemotherapy.

Rearranged TRB sequences spanning V, D and J segments were amplified by multiplex touch-down PCR using a mixed TRB-A/B primer pool. Illumina adapters and sample indices were attached to the amplicons in two consecutive PCR reactions using Phusion HS II polymerase. The amplicons were purified from gel with the NucleoSpin Gel and PCR Clean-up kit and then assessed with Qubit and an Agilent 2100 Bioanalyzer. Sequencing of the libraries was done on an Illumina MiSeq with paired-end, single-indexed 600-cycle runs. On the authors' methods: TRB sequences were processed with MiXCR versions 2.12 and 3.0.5. A clone was defined as each unique CDR3 nucleotide sequence, and only productive sequences supported by at least two reads were kept. Repertoire metrics included Shannon diversity, evenness, clonality (one minus evenness), and alpha-parameterized diversity profiles from alpha 0 to 5. The IGoR algorithm was used to calculate generation probabilities of clones in the paired pre- and post-chemotherapy samples. TCRdb itself trimmed the public reads at Q25 with fastp, ran MiXCR and retained productive beta chains. Identical CDR3 proteins give one entry, which carries the most common genes and DNA. The V and J calls reflect TCRdb's pipeline rather than the authors' work. The sample table contains about 10,000 distinct CDR3 sequences; only one count was recorded for approximately 26% of them. 1% to 1.5% of the sample lies in the top ten.

Taken from the germline V gene (reference sequence), the CDR1 and CDR2 loops are MNHEY and SMNVEV. V loses 3 bases of germline sequence and J loses 8 bases, and the interval between the two ends is 11 bases. The CDR3 sequence holds 13 residues, the cysteine and phenylalanine included. Just the 39-base CDR3 DNA is kept, in frame starting at base 1. Sequences were obtained from blood. The V gene is TRBV27 and the J gene is TRBJ2-1, with the D segment identity uncertain. The receptor comes from a human donor in good health. The CDR3 has the sequence CASSFEVLDEQFF. The DNA sequence is given as TGTGCCAGCAGTTTCGAGGTGCTGGATGAGCAGTTCTTC.